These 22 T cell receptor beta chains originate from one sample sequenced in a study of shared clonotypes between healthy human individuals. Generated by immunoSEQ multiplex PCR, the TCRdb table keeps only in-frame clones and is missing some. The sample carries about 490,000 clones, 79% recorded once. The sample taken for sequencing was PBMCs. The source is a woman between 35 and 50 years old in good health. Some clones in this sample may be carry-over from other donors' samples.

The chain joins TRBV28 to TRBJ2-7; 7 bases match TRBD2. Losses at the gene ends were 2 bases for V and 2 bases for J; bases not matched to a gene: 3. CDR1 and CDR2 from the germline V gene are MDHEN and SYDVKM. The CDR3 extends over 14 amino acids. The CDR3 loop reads CASSLEGLTYEQYF. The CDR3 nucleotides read TGTGCCAGCAGTTTAGAGGGACTAACCTACGAGCAGTACTTC. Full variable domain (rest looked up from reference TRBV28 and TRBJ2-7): DVKVTQSSRYLVKRTGEKVFLECVQDMDHENMFWYRQDPGLGLRLIYFSYDVKMKEKGDIPEGYSVSREKKERFSLILESASTNQTSMYLCASSLEGLTYEQYFGPGTRLTVT.

CDR3 sequence: CASSLGGTGGYEQYF. The CDR3 DNA reads as TGTGCCAGCAGCTTAGGAGGGACAGGGGGCTACGAGCAGTACTTC. This chain connects TRBV7-2 to TRBJ2-7; 11 bases fit TRBD1. The junction had 2 bases not matched to a gene; V was cut back by 1 base and J by 3 bases. This CDR3 region has 15 residues. Germline CDR1 reads SGHTA; CDR2 reads FQGNSA.

The CDR3 region is CASSPHLGPGTEAFF. CDR3 nucleotide sequence: TGTGCCAGCTCACCACATCTGGGGCCGGGCACTGAAGCTTTCTTT. The chain combines TRBV18 with TRBJ1-1; D possibly corresponds to TRBD1 (5 bases). Trimming removed 1 base at V and 4 bases at J, with 13 bases between. Germline CDR1 and CDR2: KGHSH and LQKENI. The CDR3 has 15 residues.

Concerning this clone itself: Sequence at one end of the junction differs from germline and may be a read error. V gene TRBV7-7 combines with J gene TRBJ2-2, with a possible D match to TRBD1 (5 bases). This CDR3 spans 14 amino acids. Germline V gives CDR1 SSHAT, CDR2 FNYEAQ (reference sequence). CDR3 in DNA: TGTGCTAGCAGCTTATCACAGGTTACCGGGGAGCTGTTTTTT. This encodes CASSLSQVTGELFF.

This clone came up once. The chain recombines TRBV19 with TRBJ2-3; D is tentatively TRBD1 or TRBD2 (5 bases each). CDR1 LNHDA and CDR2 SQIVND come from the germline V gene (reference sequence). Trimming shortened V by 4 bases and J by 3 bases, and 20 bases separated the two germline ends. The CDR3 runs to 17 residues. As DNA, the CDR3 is TGTGCCAGTAGTAGAAGAGGGGCGGCCGCTGAGACAGATACGCAGTATTTT. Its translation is CASSRRGAAAETDTQYF.

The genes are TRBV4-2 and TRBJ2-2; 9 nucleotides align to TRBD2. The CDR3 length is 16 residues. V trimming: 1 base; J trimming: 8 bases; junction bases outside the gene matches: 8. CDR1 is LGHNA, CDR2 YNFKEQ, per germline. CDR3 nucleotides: TGTGCCAGCAGCCAAGGGACTAGCGCATCAGGAGGGGAGCTGTTTTTT. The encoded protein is CASSQGTSASGGELFF.

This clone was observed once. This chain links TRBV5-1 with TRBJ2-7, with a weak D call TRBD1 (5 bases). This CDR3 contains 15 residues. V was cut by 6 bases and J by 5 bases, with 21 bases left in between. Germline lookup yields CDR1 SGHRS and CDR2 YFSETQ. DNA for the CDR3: TGCGCCAGCACCACAACAACAGGCCCCAAGGACGAGCAGTACTTC. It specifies CASTTTTGPKDEQYF.

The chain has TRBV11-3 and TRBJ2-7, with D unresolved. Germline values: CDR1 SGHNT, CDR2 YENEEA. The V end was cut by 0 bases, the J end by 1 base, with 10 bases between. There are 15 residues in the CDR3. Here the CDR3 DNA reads TGTGCCAGCAGCTTAGACAGCTTACCGTCCTACGAGCAGTACTTC. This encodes CASSLDSLPSYEQYF.

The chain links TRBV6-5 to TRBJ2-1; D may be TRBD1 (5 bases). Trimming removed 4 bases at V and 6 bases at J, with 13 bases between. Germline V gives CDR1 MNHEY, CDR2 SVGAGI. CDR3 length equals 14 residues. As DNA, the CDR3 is TGTGCCAGCAGTTCGGACATGGGTCTCAATGAGCAGTTCTTC. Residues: CASSSDMGLNEQFF.

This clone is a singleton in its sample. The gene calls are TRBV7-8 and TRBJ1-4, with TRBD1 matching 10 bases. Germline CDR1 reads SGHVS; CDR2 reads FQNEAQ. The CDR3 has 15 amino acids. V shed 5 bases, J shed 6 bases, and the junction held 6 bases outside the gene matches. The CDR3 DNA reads TGTGCCAGCAGCCGCCTCGGGACAGGGGATGAAAAACTGTTTTTT. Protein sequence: CASSRLGTGDEKLFF.

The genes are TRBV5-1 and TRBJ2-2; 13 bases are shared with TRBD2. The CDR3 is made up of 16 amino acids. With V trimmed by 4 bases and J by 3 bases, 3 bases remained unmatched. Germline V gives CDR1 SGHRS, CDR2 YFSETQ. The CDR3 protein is CASSTGLAGYTGELFF. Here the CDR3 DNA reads TGCGCCAGCAGCACGGGACTAGCGGGATACACCGGGGAGCTGTTTTTT.

Here the CDR3 DNA reads TGCGCCAGCAGCCAATCGACAGGAGGGGTAAGAAAACTGTTTTTT. As protein: CASSQSTGGVRKLFF. The chain links TRBV4-3 to TRBJ1-4; D possibly corresponds to TRBD1 (6 bases). V was shortened by 2 bases and J by 10 bases, with 17 bases between the two germline ends. CDR1 LGHNA and CDR2 YSLEER come from the germline V gene. CDR3 length: 15 amino acids.

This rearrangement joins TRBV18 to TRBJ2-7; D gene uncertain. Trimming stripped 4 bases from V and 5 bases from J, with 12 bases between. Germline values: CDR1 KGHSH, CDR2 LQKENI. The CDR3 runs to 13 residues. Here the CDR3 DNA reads TGTGCCAGCTCACTCCCCCCATTTAACGAGCAGTACTTC. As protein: CASSLPPFNEQYF.

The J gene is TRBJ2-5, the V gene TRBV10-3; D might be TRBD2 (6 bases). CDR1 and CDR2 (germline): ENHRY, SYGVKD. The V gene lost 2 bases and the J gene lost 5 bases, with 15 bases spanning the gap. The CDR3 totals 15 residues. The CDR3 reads CAISEGYGGWETQYF. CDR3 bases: TGTGCCATCAGTGAGGGATACGGAGGGTGGGAGACCCAGTACTTC.

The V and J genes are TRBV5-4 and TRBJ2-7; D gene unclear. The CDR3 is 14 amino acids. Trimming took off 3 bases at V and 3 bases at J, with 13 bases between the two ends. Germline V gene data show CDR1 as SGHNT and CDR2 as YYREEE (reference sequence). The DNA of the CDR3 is TGTGCCAGCAGCTCGGGTAGTGATCTCTACGAGCAGTACTTC. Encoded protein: CASSSGSDLYEQYF.

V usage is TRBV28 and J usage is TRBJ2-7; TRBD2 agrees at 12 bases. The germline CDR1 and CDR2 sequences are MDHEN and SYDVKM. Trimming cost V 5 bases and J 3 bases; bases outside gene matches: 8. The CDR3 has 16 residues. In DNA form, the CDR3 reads TGTGCCAGCAGTGCCCCGGGACTAGCGGGTAGCTACGAGCAGTACTTC. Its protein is CASSAPGLAGSYEQYF. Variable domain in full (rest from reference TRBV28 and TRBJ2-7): DVKVTQSSRYLVKRTGEKVFLECVQDMDHENMFWYRQDPGLGLRLIYFSYDVKMKEKGDIPEGYSVSREKKERFSLILESASTNQTSMYLCASSAPGLAGSYEQYFGPGTRLTVT.

The CDR3 bases are TGTGCCAGCAGCCCGTCACTAGCGGGAGTTAATGAGCAGTTCTTC. Translation gives CASSPSLAGVNEQFF. The chain recombines TRBV7-9 with TRBJ2-1; TRBD2 matches 11 bases. Germline CDR1 reads SEHNR; CDR2 reads FQNEAQ (reference sequence). This CDR3 is built from 15 residues. V was clipped by 5 bases and J by 7 bases; unmatched bases: 7.

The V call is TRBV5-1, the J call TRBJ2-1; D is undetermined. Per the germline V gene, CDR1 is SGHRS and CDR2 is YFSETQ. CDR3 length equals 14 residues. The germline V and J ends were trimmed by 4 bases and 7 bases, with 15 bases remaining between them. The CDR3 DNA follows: TGCGCCAGCAGCCTCCAAGGAACTTTAAATGAGCAGTTCTTC. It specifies CASSLQGTLNEQFF.

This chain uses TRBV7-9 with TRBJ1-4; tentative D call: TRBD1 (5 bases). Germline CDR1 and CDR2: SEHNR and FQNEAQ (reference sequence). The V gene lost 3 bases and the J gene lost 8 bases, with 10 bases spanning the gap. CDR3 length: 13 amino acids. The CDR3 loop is CASSFRGEEKLFF. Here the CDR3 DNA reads TGTGCCAGCAGCTTCAGAGGGGAGGAAAAACTGTTTTTT.

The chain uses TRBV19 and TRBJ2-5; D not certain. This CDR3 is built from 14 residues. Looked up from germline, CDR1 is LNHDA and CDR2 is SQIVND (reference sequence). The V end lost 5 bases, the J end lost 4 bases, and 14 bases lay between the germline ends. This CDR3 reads CASSSNPNPETQYF. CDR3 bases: TGTGCCAGTAGTTCAAACCCAAACCCAGAGACCCAGTACTTC.

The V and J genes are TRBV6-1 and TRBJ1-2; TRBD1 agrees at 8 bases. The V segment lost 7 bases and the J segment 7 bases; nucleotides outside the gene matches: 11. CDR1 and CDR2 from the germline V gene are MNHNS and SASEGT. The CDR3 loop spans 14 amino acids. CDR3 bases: TGTGCCAGCATCCCGGGACAGGCTATGGGTGGCTACACCTTC. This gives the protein CASIPGQAMGGYTF.

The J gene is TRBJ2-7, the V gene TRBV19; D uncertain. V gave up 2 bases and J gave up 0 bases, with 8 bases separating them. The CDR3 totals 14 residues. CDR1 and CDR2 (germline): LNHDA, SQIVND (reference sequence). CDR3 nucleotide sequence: TGTGCCAGTAGTATAACCCAGGCCTCCTACGAGCAGTACTTC. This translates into CASSITQASYEQYF.